This TCR beta chain originates from a study of blood T cell repertoires in COVID-19. Study-level background: Samples taken during acute and convalescent COVID-19 were collected in the United States, Italy and Spain. PBMCs, B-cell-depleted T cells, or T cells provided the cDNA or gDNA that made up the material.

In the study's own analysis: Reference gene primer amplification in the assay estimated nucleated cell counts. TCRdb's copy holds only in-frame clones and misses some; the assay was immunoSEQ multiplex PCR. V, J and clone size were drawn from that table, and D and trimming were deduced from the DNA. There are around 170,000 clones in the sample; approximately 88% occur only once, and 2.9% lies in the top ten. The V end lost 1 base, the J end lost 7 bases, and 16 bases lay between the germline ends. There are 16 residues in the CDR3. CDR1 and CDR2 (germline): SGHVS, FNYEAQ. This chain links TRBV7-6 with TRBJ2-2; D perhaps matches TRBD2 (7 bases). The TCR comes from a woman aged 60-75 years with acute or convalescent COVID-19. Sequenced material: peripheral blood. The CDR3 nucleotides are TGTGCCAGCAGCTTAGGGGGCCGGGGGGCCGGCGGGGAGCTGTTTTTT. It is translated as CASSLGGRGAGGELFF.